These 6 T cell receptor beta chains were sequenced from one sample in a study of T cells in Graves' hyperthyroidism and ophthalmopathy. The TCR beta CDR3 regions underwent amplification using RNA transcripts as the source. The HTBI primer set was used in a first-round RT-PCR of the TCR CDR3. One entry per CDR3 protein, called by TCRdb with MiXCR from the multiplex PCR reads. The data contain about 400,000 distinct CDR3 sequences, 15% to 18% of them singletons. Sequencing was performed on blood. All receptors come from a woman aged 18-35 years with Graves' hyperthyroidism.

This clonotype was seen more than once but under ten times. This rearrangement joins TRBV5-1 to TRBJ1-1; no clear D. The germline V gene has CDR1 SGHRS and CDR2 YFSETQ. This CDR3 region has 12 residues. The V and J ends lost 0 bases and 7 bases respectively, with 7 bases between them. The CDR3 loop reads CASSLDNYEAFF. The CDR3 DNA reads TGCGCCAGCAGCTTGGACAATTATGAAGCTTTCTTT. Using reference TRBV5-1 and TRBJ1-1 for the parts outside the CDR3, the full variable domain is KAGVTQTPRYLIKTRGQQVTLSCSPISGHRSVSWYQQTPGQGLQFLFEYFSETQRNKGNFPGRFSGRQFSNSRSEMNVSTLELGDSALYLCASSLDNYEAFFGQGTRLTVV.

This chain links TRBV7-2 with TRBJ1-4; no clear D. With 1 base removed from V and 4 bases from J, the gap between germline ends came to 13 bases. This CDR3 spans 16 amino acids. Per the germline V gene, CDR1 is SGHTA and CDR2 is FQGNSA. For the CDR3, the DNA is TGTGCCAGCAGCTTAGAACCGGGAGCTAGTAATGAAAAACTGTTTTTT. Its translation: CASSLEPGASNEKLFF.

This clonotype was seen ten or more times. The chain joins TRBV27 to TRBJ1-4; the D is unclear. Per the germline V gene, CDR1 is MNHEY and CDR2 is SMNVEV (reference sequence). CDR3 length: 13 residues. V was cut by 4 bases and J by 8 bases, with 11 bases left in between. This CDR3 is CASSYHYAEKLFF. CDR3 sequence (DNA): TGTGCCAGCAGTTACCATTACGCGGAAAAACTGTTTTTT.

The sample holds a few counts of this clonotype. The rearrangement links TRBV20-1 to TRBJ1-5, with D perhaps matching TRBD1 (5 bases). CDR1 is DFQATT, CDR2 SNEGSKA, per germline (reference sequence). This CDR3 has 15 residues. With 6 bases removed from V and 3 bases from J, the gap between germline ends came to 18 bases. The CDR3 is CSAKLSPDNNQPQHF. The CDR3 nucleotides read TGCAGTGCGAAGTTGTCACCGGACAACAATCAGCCCCAGCATTTT.

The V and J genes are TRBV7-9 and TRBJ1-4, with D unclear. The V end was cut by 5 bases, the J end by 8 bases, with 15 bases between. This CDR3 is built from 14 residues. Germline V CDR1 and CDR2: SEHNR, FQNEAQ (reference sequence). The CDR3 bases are TGTGCCAGCAGCCGGTCCGGATGGCAAGAAAAACTGTTTTTT. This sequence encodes CASSRSGWQEKLFF.

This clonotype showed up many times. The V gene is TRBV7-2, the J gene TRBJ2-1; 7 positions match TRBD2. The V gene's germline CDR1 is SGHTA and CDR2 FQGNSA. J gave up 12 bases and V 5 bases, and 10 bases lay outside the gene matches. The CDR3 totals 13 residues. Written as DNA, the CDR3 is TGTGCCAGCAGCCCCACTGGACCGGGAGGGCAGTTCTTC. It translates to CASSPTGPGGQFF.